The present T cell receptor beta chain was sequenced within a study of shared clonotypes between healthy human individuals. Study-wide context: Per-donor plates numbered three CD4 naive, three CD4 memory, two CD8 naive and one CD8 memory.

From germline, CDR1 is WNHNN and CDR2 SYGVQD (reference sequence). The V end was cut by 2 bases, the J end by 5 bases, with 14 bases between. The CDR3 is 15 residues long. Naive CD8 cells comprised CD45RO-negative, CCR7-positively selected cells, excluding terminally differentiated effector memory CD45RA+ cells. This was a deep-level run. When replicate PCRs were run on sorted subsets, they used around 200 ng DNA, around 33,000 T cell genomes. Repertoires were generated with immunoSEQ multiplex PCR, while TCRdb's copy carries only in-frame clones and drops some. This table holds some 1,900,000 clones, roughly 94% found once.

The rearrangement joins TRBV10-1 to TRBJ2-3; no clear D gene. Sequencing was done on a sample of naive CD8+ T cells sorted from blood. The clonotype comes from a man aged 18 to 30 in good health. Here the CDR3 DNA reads TGCGCCAGCAGTGAGGGGCCCGGTTTAATAGATACGCAGTATTTT. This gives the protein CASSEGPGLIDTQYF.